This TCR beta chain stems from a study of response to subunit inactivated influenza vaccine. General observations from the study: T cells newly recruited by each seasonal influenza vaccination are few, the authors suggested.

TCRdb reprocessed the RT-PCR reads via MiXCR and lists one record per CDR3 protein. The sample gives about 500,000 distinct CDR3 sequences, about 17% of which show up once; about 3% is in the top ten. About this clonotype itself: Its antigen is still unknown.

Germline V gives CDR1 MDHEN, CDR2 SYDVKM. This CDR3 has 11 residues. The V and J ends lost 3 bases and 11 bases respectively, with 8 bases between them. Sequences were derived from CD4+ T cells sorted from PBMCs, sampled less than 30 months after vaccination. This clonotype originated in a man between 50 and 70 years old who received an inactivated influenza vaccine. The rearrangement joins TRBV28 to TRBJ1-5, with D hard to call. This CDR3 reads CASSFKQSQHF. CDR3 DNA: TGTGCCAGCAGTTTCAAGCAGTCCCAGCATTTT.